Following are 24 T cell receptor beta chains from one sample sequenced in a study of blood T cell repertoires in COVID-19. Assay used: immunoSEQ multiplex PCR; TCRdb lists only in-frame clones, some missing. The sample records some 60,000 clones, around 86% being singletons. Sequenced material: peripheral blood. The receptors were gathered from a woman at least 80 years old with active or convalescent COVID-19.

The chain has TRBV6-5 and TRBJ2-5, with 8 bases fitting TRBD1. The length of the CDR3 is 15 residues. The trim removed 5 bases at V and 2 bases at J, leaving 7 bases unmatched. The V gene's germline CDR1 is MNHEY and CDR2 SVGAGI. The CDR3 region is CASSTRGQGQETQYF. Here the CDR3 DNA reads TGTGCCAGCAGTACAAGAGGACAGGGACAAGAGACCCAGTACTTC.

The chain recombines TRBV28 with TRBJ1-3, with D uncertain. V shed 7 bases and J shed 1 base, with 11 bases lying between them. This CDR3 comprises 14 residues. CDR1 is MDHEN and CDR2 is SYDVKM in the germline V gene. The CDR3 DNA reads as TGTGCCAGCACCCCCCCCCGGTCTGGAAACACCATATATTTT. This encodes CASTPPRSGNTIYF.

The chain combines TRBV3-1 (or the pseudogene TRBV3-2) with TRBJ1-1; TRBD1 might be the D (5 bases). The V gene lost 1 base and the J gene lost 5 bases, with 11 bases spanning the gap. The V gene's germline CDR1 is LGHDT and CDR2 YNNKEL (reference sequence). There are 14 residues in the CDR3. The CDR3 region is CASSQGLGGTEAFF. For the CDR3, the DNA is TGTGCCAGCAGCCAAGGTTTGGGGGGGACTGAAGCTTTCTTT.

This clone has a single count. This rearrangement joins TRBV5-1 to TRBJ2-7; weak D call: TRBD1 (6 bases). V was shortened by 4 bases and J by 6 bases, with 23 bases between the two germline ends. CDR3 size: 16 residues. Germline CDR1 reads SGHRS; CDR2 reads YFSETQ. The CDR3 DNA sequence: TGCGCCAGCAGCCTCCCCCATACAGGGATTTCAGGCGAGCAGTACTTC. It is translated as CASSLPHTGISGEQYF.

The chain joins TRBV7-2 to TRBJ2-3, with 12 bases matching TRBD2. The V gene end was trimmed by 3 bases and the J gene end by 2 bases; junction bases not matched to a gene: 3. The CDR3 extends over 16 amino acids. Looked up from germline, CDR1 is SGHTA and CDR2 is FQGNSA. The CDR3 protein is CASSFRTSGATDTQYF. DNA of the CDR3: TGTGCCAGCAGCTTTCGGACTAGCGGGGCCACAGATACGCAGTATTTT.

Relative to its sample, this clone is medium-sized. This rearrangement joins TRBV11-2 to TRBJ2-3; TRBD2 matches 13 bases. The germline V gene encodes CDR1 SGHAT and CDR2 FQNNGV. V was pared by 4 bases and J by 9 bases, with 10 bases of the junction left unmatched. CDR3 length equals 16 residues. The chain's CDR3 is CASSSFTSGGARTQYF. The CDR3 DNA reads TGTGCCAGCAGCTCATTCACTAGCGGGGGGGCCCGAACGCAGTATTTT.

The chain joins TRBV9 to TRBJ1-1, with D perhaps TRBD1 (6 bases). Germline V gives CDR1 SGDLS, CDR2 YYNGEE. This CDR3 spans 16 amino acids. With 2 bases removed from V and 0 bases from J, the gap between germline ends came to 14 bases. CDR3 bases: TGTGCCAGCAGCGTGGGAACAGGGTTCATGAACACTGAAGCTTTCTTT. Translating gives CASSVGTGFMNTEAFF.

The chain links TRBV18 to TRBJ1-2; 12 nucleotides align to TRBD1. V lost 7 bases to trimming and J lost 7 bases; unmatched junction nucleotides: 7. Germline loops: CDR1 KGHSH, CDR2 LQKENI. The CDR3 sequence is 14 residues long. Here the CDR3 reads CASFPGQGASGYTF. In nucleotides, the CDR3 is TGTGCCAGCTTCCCGGGACAGGGGGCGAGTGGCTACACCTTC.

The chain carries TRBV2 and TRBJ1-1, with D uncertain. CDR1 SNHLY and CDR2 FYNNEI come from the germline V gene. Trimming pared 5 bases from V and 7 bases from J, leaving 8 bases between. This CDR3 region has 11 residues. CDR3 loop: CASSFQLEAFF. The CDR3 DNA sequence: TGTGCCAGCAGTTTCCAACTTGAAGCTTTCTTT.

The chain couples TRBV10-1 to TRBJ1-1; tentatively, D is TRBD1 (5 bases). Germline assignment: CDR1 WNHNN and CDR2 SYGVQD (reference sequence). The CDR3 extends over 14 amino acids. V lost 5 bases to trimming and J lost 6 bases, with 16 bases between them. CDR3 DNA: TGCGCCAGCAGTCACCCTGGCAGGGATGCTGAAGCTTTCTTT. Protein product: CASSHPGRDAEAFF.

The rearrangement joins TRBV21-1 to TRBJ1-4; the tabulated D call, TRBD1, remains unverified against the DNA. TRBV21-1 is assigned pseudogene status. This CDR3 comprises 17 residues. The CDR3 loop is CASSRKVSGQGWEKLFF. CDR3 nucleotide sequence: TGTGCCAGCAGCAGGAAAGTGTCGGGACAGGGCTGGGAAAAACTGTTTTTT.

This chain connects TRBV11-3 to TRBJ2-7, with 7 bases that match TRBD1. The CDR3 runs 13 residues. The germline V gene has CDR1 SGHNT and CDR2 YENEEA. After removal of 1 base from V and 5 bases from J, the junction contained 2 bases not matched to a gene. DNA of the CDR3: TGTGCCAGCAGCTTAGGACAGGGCCACGAGCAGTACTTC. It codes for CASSLGQGHEQYF.

The count of this clone is one. The chain couples TRBV6-6 to TRBJ1-2; D gene unclear. Per the germline V gene, CDR1 is MNHNY and CDR2 is SVGAGI (reference sequence). The V and J ends lost 6 bases and 4 bases respectively, with 12 bases between them. This CDR3 contains 13 residues. The DNA of the CDR3 is TGTGCCAGCAGCCACAAGGAGGGCTATGGCTACACCTTC. It translates to CASSHKEGYGYTF.

The J gene is TRBJ1-3, the V gene TRBV9; a weak D match, TRBD1 (6 bases). V dropped 2 bases and J dropped 3 bases, with 9 bases sitting between them. The CDR3 length is 14 residues. Germline CDR1 is SGDLS and CDR2 is YYNGEE. In DNA, the CDR3 is TGTGCCAGCAGCGTCCCAGGGGTTGGAAACACCATATATTTT. Translating gives CASSVPGVGNTIYF.

The rearrangement uses TRBV28 and TRBJ2-7; D might be TRBD2 (5 bases). This CDR3 region has 12 residues. The germline V gene encodes CDR1 MDHEN and CDR2 SYDVKM. The V gene lost 7 bases and the J gene lost 4 bases, with 11 bases spanning the gap. The CDR3 nucleotides are TGTGCCAGCACCCAAGGGAGATACGAGCAGTACTTC. Amino acid sequence: CASTQGRYEQYF.

V is TRBV6-4 and J is TRBJ2-3, with 11 nucleotides matching TRBD2. The CDR3 is made up of 16 amino acids. The junction had 5 bases not matched to a gene; V was cut back by 0 bases and J by 6 bases. CDR1 and CDR2 (germline): MRHNA, SNTAGT. CDR3 coding DNA: TGTGCCAGCAGTGACTCAACTAGCGGGGGAGGGGATACGCAGTATTTT. Encoded protein: CASSDSTSGGGDTQYF.

The chain joins TRBV7-2 to TRBJ1-5; no firm D call. The CDR3 spans 15 residues. V lost 5 bases and J 2 bases, leaving 13 bases between the germline ends. CDR1 SGHTA and CDR2 FQGNSA come from the germline V gene. The CDR3 DNA is TGTGCCAGCAGCACGTCCCCACTCGGCAATCAGCCCCAGCATTTT. The encoded protein is CASSTSPLGNQPQHF.

This chain joins TRBV6-2 or TRBV6-3 and TRBJ2-5; D is undetermined. CDR1 and CDR2 (germline): MNHEY, SVGEGT. The V end was cut by 2 bases, the J end by 1 base, with 20 bases between. The length of the CDR3 is 18 residues. CDR3 coding DNA: TGTGCCAGCAGTTACGGCCTCTTAGCTCAGACGACCCAAGAGACCCAGTACTTC. Translated: CASSYGLLAQTTQETQYF.

This sequence joins TRBV2 and TRBJ1-2, with D maybe TRBD1 (6 bases). The CDR3 is made up of 13 amino acids. Looked up from germline, CDR1 is SNHLY and CDR2 is FYNNEI. The V end lost 3 bases, the J end lost 3 bases, and 8 bases lay between the germline ends. CDR3 nucleotide sequence: TGTGCCAGCAGTGACAGGGGTTACTATGGCTACACCTTC. It yields the protein CASSDRGYYGYTF.

The chain carries TRBV3-1 (or the pseudogene TRBV3-2) and TRBJ2-7, with no clear D. This CDR3 comprises 14 residues. Trimming shortened V by 0 bases and J by 7 bases, and 13 bases separated the two germline ends. The germline V gene encodes CDR1 LGHDT and CDR2 YNNKEL (reference sequence). The CDR3 nucleotides are TGTGCCAGCAGCCAAGATGCCCTGACGAGGGAGCAGTACTTC. This sequence encodes CASSQDALTREQYF.

In this sample, this clone turned up a few times. The chain recombines TRBV29-1 with TRBJ1-1; no firm D call. The germline V gene encodes CDR1 SQVTM and CDR2 ANQGSEA. The V end was cut by 7 bases, the J end by 6 bases, with 18 bases between. The CDR3 is made up of 13 amino acids. CDR3: CSAYWALSPEAFF. CDR3 sequence (DNA): TGCAGCGCCTACTGGGCTCTGAGCCCTGAAGCTTTCTTT.

The rearrangement uses TRBV6-6 and TRBJ1-1; the match to TRBD1 covers 8 bases. Germline CDR1 is MNHNY and CDR2 is SVGAGI (reference sequence). The CDR3 runs 15 residues. V lost 4 bases to trimming and J lost 3 bases; unmatched junction nucleotides: 7. DNA for the CDR3: TGTGCCAGCAGTTCTAAGCAGGGGGCCTACACTGAAGCTTTCTTT. This codes for CASSSKQGAYTEAFF.

This clone occurred a few times. The chain joins TRBV7-9 to TRBJ1-1; a possible D gene is TRBD1 (5 bases). CDR1 is SEHNR and CDR2 is FQNEAQ in the germline V gene (reference sequence). There are 13 residues in the CDR3. Trimming removed 10 bases from V and 1 base from J, with 13 bases in between. The CDR3 coding sequence is TGTGCCACTGGGGCAGGGTCGAACACTGAAGCTTTCTTT. Encoded protein: CATGAGSNTEAFF.

The chain carries TRBV5-5 and TRBJ1-3; 7 bases align to TRBD1. Per the germline V gene, CDR1 is SGHKS and CDR2 is YYEKEE (reference sequence). The V segment lost 3 bases and the J segment 0 bases; nucleotides outside the gene matches: 0. The CDR3 extends over 14 amino acids. This CDR3 reads CASSWDSSGNTIYF. In nucleotides, the CDR3 is TGTGCCAGCAGCTGGGACAGCTCTGGAAACACCATATATTTT.